This T cell receptor (beta chain) was captured in a study of CD8+CD57+ T cells in acquired aplastic anemia. The CDR3 consists of 15 residues. The germline CDR1 and CDR2 sequences are MNHNS and SASEGT. The V end was cut by 2 bases, the J end by 5 bases, with 10 bases between. The sample holds many counts of this clonotype. Researchers used genomic DNA as the template to profile TCR beta VDJ and CDR3. Using its own MiXCR run on the reads, TCRdb lists one record per CDR3 protein. The repertoire holds more than 250,000 distinct CDR3 sequences, approximately 56% seen once, with less than 10% in the top ten.

The sequenced sample was sorted CD4+, CD8+, or CD8+CD57+ T cells (not recorded which) from PBMCs. The V gene is TRBV6-1, the J gene TRBJ1-6, with a possible D match to TRBD1 (6 bases). This receptor was identified in a human donor with severe aplastic anemia or a healthy control (not recorded which). CDR3 loop: CASSEWGLHNSPLHF. DNA of the CDR3: TGTGCCAGCAGTGAATGGGGGCTTCATAATTCACCCCTCCACTTT.